What follows is one T cell receptor (beta chain) and its context. Antigen unknown. These data are taken from a study of metastatic and nonmetastatic thyroid tumors. About the study: Comparison of repertoires was carried out across blood and tumor or nodule tissue from malignant and benign thyroid patients.

Study-wide findings and caveats: Compared with benign nodules, malignant thyroid tumors were reported to have significantly higher TCR beta diversity in both blood and tumor.

Study processing details: The study's classifier, a distant-metastasis tool for papillary thyroid cancer, was built using CDR3 differences across clinicopathological groups. Through MiXCR, TCRdb re-clonotyped the PCR reads. The V and J calls reflect TCRdb's pipeline rather than the authors' work. The sample shows about 18,000 clones, about a third of them seen only once. All patients were treatment-naive before thyroid surgery. The CDR3 covers 14 residues. The V gene end was trimmed by 4 bases and the J gene end by 2 bases; junction bases not matched to a gene: 3. CDR1 is SGHRS and CDR2 is YFSETQ in the germline V gene.

The V gene is TRBV5-1, the J gene TRBJ1-2; 9 nucleotides align to TRBD1. This sequence originates from a male donor with papillary thyroid cancer or a benign thyroid nodule (not recorded which). Some clones in this sample may be carry-over from other donors' samples. The sequenced sample was tumor tissue. CDR3 nucleotides: TGCGCCAGCAGCACGGGACAGGGCAACTATGGCTACACCTTC. As protein: CASSTGQGNYGYTF.